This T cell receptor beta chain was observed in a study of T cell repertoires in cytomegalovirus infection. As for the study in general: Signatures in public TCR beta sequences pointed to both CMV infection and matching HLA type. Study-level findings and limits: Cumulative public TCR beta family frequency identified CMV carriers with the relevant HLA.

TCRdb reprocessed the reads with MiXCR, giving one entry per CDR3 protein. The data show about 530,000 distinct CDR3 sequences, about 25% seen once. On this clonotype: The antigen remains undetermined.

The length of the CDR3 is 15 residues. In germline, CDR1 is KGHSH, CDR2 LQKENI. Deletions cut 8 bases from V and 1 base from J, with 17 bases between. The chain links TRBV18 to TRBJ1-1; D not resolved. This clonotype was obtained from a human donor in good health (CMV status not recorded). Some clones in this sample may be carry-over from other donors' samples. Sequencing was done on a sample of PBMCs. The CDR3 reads CASKTEREPNTEAFF. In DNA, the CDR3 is TGTGCCAGCAAAACGGAGAGGGAGCCGAACACTGAAGCTTTCTTT.